These 23 T cell receptor beta chains share one sample of origin, sequenced in a study of blood T cell repertoires in COVID-19. The assay was immunoSEQ multiplex PCR, and TCRdb's table has in-frame clones only and misses some. Of about 270,000 clones listed, over 75% are singletons. Sequencing was performed on peripheral blood. The receptors originated from a human donor in a cohort sampled during active COVID-19.

This clone was seen only a few times. The chain is built from TRBV6-6 and TRBJ2-2; D remains ambiguous. Deletions cut 2 bases from V and 3 bases from J, with 4 bases between. The germline CDR1 and CDR2 sequences are MNHNY and SVGAGI (reference sequence). The CDR3 has 13 amino acids. The CDR3 spells CASSYPDTGELFF. As DNA, the CDR3 is TGTGCCAGCAGTTACCCAGACACCGGGGAGCTGTTTTTT.

This clone was observed once. The chain recombines TRBV5-8 with TRBJ1-2, with 8 bases fitting TRBD1. With 0 bases clipped from V and 2 bases from J, the junction kept 9 bases outside the gene matches. Germline CDR1 reads SGHTS; CDR2 reads YDEGEE. The CDR3 is 17 amino acids. As DNA, the CDR3 is TGTGCCAGCAGCTTGGCCTTTCGGGACAGGAAAAACTATGGCTACACCTTC. Translation: CASSLAFRDRKNYGYTF.

The chain combines TRBV10-3 with TRBJ2-1, with 14 bases lining up with TRBD2. With V trimmed by 7 bases and J by 5 bases, 4 bases remained unmatched. Germline lookup yields CDR1 ENHRY and CDR2 SYGVKD. The CDR3 is 15 amino acids. The CDR3 region has the DNA TGTGCCATCAAACCGGGACTAGCGGGAGACAATGAGCAGTTCTTC. Protein: CAIKPGLAGDNEQFF.

This clone was found a few times. The chain is built from TRBV2 and TRBJ2-7; D is undetermined. Trimming pared 7 bases from V and 2 bases from J, leaving 15 bases between. There are 14 residues in the CDR3. Looked up from germline, CDR1 is SNHLY and CDR2 is FYNNEI. CDR3 nucleotide sequence: TGTGCCAGCACTCGCGGTCTGGCGCCCTACGAGCAGTACTTC. Translation gives CASTRGLAPYEQYF.

This clone was detected a few times. CDR3 nucleotide sequence: TGTGCCAGCAGCCAAGATCTTTCAGCTAACTATGGCTACACCTTC. Its translation: CASSQDLSANYGYTF. This sequence joins TRBV4-2 and TRBJ1-2; D not resolved. Germline V gene data show CDR1 as LGHNA and CDR2 as YNFKEQ. The CDR3 is 15 residues long. Trimming cost V 0 bases and J 0 bases, with 8 bases left between them.

This chain connects TRBV12-3 or TRBV12-4 to TRBJ2-5; the D gene is possibly TRBD2 (5 bases). CDR3 length: 13 residues. V shed 6 bases and J shed 2 bases, with 10 bases lying between them. The CDR3 loop reads CASRWTEQETQYF. The CDR3, as DNA: TGTGCCAGCAGATGGACTGAACAAGAGACCCAGTACTTC.

J is TRBJ1-5 and V is TRBV7-8; 8 nucleotides line up with TRBD1. CDR3 size: 15 residues. Trimming cost V 3 bases and J 4 bases; bases outside gene matches: 5. CDR1 is SGHVS, CDR2 FQNEAQ, per germline. The CDR3 coding sequence is TGTGCCAGCAGCTTGGGCAGGGGGCGAAATCAGCCCCAGCATTTT. Encoded protein: CASSLGRGRNQPQHF.

The DNA for the CDR3 is TGTGCCAGTAGTATCCGGACAGGGAGCTCCTACGAGCAGTACTTC. This codes for CASSIRTGSSYEQYF. The J gene is TRBJ2-7, the V gene TRBV19; 8 bases map to TRBD1. The CDR3 has 15 amino acids. V lost 3 bases to trimming and J lost 0 bases; unmatched junction nucleotides: 4. Germline V lookup: CDR1 LNHDA, CDR2 SQIVND (reference sequence).

This chain links TRBV3-1 (or the pseudogene TRBV3-2) with TRBJ2-5; 7 nucleotides match TRBD1. Germline CDR1 and CDR2: LGHDT and YNNKEL (reference sequence). This CDR3 comprises 15 residues. The V segment lost 2 bases and the J segment 4 bases; nucleotides outside the gene matches: 7. CDR3 sequence reads: CASSQRQGRLETQYF. CDR3 sequence (DNA): TGTGCCAGCAGCCAACGACAGGGTAGATTAGAGACCCAGTACTTC.

This chain links TRBV7-8 with TRBJ2-7; D possibly corresponds to TRBD2 (5 bases). Germline CDR1 is SGHVS and CDR2 is FQNEAQ. The V and J ends lost 7 bases and 0 bases respectively, with 16 bases between them. The CDR3 totals 15 residues. The CDR3 coding sequence is TGTGCCAGCACCGCACCGACGGGGTTCTCCTACGAGCAGTACTTC. The encoded protein is CASTAPTGFSYEQYF.

The chain employs TRBV4-2 and TRBJ2-3; the match to TRBD2 covers 12 bases. Germline lookup yields CDR1 LGHNA and CDR2 YNFKEQ. The junction had 10 bases not matched to a gene; V was cut back by 1 base and J by 2 bases. The CDR3 runs 19 residues. CDR3 loop: CASSQGGLAGITATDTQYF. DNA for the CDR3: TGTGCCAGCAGCCAAGGAGGACTAGCGGGAATAACCGCCACAGATACGCAGTATTTT.

The chain joins TRBV9 to TRBJ2-7, with D possibly TRBD2 on 5 matching bases. Germline CDR1 SGDLS, CDR2 YYNGEE. Trimming removed 4 bases at V and 6 bases at J, with 20 bases between. The CDR3 runs to 15 residues. CDR3 sequence (DNA): TGTGCCAGCAGCCCCTATCGGACCTCCGCGGGCGAGCAGTACTTC. This codes for CASSPYRTSAGEQYF. Together with reference TRBV9 and TRBJ2-7, the CDR3 gives the full variable domain: DSGVTQTPKHLITATGQRVTLRCSPRSGDLSVYWYQQSLDQGLQFLIQYYNGEERAKGNILERFSAQQFPDLHSELNLSSLELGDSALYFCASSPYRTSAGEQYFGPGTRLTVT.

The chain carries TRBV5-1 and TRBJ2-1; 7 positions agree with TRBD1. The CDR3 is 15 residues long. The germline gives CDR1 SGHRS, CDR2 YFSETQ. Losses at the gene ends were 7 bases for V and 0 bases for J; bases not matched to a gene: 7. CDR3 DNA sequence: TGCGCCAGCTCCAAAGGGGGCCACTCCTACAATGAGCAGTTCTTC. Translated, it gives CASSKGGHSYNEQFF.

This chain joins TRBV4-2 and TRBJ1-2, with 7 bases that match TRBD1. CDR3 length: 16 residues. The germline V gene encodes CDR1 LGHNA and CDR2 YNFKEQ. V was pared by 1 base and J by 4 bases, with 9 bases of the junction left unmatched. CDR3 sequence (DNA): TGTGCCAGCAGCCAAGCCCAGGGGGGCAACGGCTATGGCTACACCTTC. Translating it yields CASSQAQGGNGYGYTF.

Turning to this clone: In the same sample, other DNA sequences code for this CDR3. The chain has TRBV2 and TRBJ2-3; TRBD2 agrees at 7 bases. The CDR3 spans 13 residues. CDR1 is SNHLY and CDR2 is FYNNEI in the germline V gene. V shed 8 bases, J shed 1 base, and the junction held 3 bases outside the gene matches. The CDR3 is CASGLAGTDTQYF. In nucleotides, the CDR3 is TGTGCCAGCGGCCTAGCGGGCACAGATACGCAGTATTTT. Looking up the rest from reference TRBV2 and TRBJ2-3 gives the full variable domain: EPEVTQTPSHQVTQMGQEVILRCVPISNHLYFYWYRQILGQKVEFLVSFYNNEISEKSEIFDDQFSVERPDGSNFTLKIRSTKLEDSAMYFCASGLAGTDTQYFGPGTRLTVL.

The J gene is TRBJ2-5, the V gene TRBV23-1, with a possible D match to TRBD2 (5 bases). TRBV23-1 qualifies as an ORF whose function is uncertain. With 6 bases removed from V and 5 bases from J, the gap between germline ends came to 19 bases. The CDR3 has 15 residues. The CDR3 nucleotides read TGCGCCAGCAGGGGGAGACACCTGAATTTGGAGACCCAGTACTTC. Amino acids: CASRGRHLNLETQYF.

The rearrangement joins TRBV5-1 to TRBJ2-2; D is perhaps TRBD1 (5 bases). The CDR3 consists of 16 residues. The V end lost 0 bases, the J end lost 2 bases, and 11 bases lay between the germline ends. Germline V gene lookup returns CDR1 SGHRS and CDR2 YFSETQ. CDR3 loop: CASSLAGPLNTGELFF. CDR3 nucleotide sequence: TGCGCCAGCAGCTTGGCAGGGCCCCTCAACACCGGGGAGCTGTTTTTT.

J is TRBJ2-1 and V is TRBV19, with TRBD1 matching over 9 bases. The trim removed 3 bases at V and 1 base at J, leaving 10 bases unmatched. The CDR3 spans 18 residues. Per germline, CDR1 LNHDA and CDR2 SQIVND (reference sequence). For the CDR3, the DNA is TGTGCCAGTAGTATGAAACAGGGGGCGGGAATGTCCTACAATGAGCAGTTCTTC. Protein sequence: CASSMKQGAGMSYNEQFF.

The chain joins TRBV19 to TRBJ2-1; 9 bases are shared with TRBD2. CDR3 length: 16 amino acids. Germline lookup yields CDR1 LNHDA and CDR2 SQIVND (reference sequence). The ends lost 0 bases at V and 4 bases at J; junction bases unmatched: 4. CDR3 DNA: TGTGCCAGTAGTATAGATCTCGCGGGAGGGTACAATGAGCAGTTCTTC. It encodes CASSIDLAGGYNEQFF.

This sequence joins TRBV4-2 and TRBJ2-1, with TRBD1 identical over 7 bases. Trimming cost V 1 base and J 7 bases; bases outside gene matches: 4. Germline V gives CDR1 LGHNA, CDR2 YNFKEQ. This CDR3 is 14 amino acids long. Written as DNA, the CDR3 is TGTGCCAGCAGCCAAGGGGGACAGAGTAATGAGCAGTTCTTC. Translated: CASSQGGQSNEQFF.

The chain couples TRBV19 to TRBJ1-4, with 8 bases aligning to TRBD1. V shed 2 bases and J 8 bases; nucleotides not matched to a gene: 7. Per the germline V gene, CDR1 is LNHDA and CDR2 is SQIVND (reference sequence). This CDR3 comprises 15 residues. The CDR3 sequence is CASSIISTGDEKLFF. For the CDR3, the DNA is TGTGCCAGTAGTATAATTTCGACAGGGGACGAAAAACTGTTTTTT. The full variable domain, rest sourced from reference TRBV19 and TRBJ1-4, is DGGITQSPKYLFRKEGQNVTLSCEQNLNHDAMYWYRQDPGQGLRLIYYSQIVNDFQKGDIAEGYSVSREKKESFPLTVTSAQKNPTAFYLCASSIISTGDEKLFFGSGTQLSVL.

The chain recombines TRBV2 with TRBJ2-3, with 14 bases lining up with TRBD2. Germline V gene lookup returns CDR1 SNHLY and CDR2 FYNNEI. V lost 6 bases, J lost 2 bases, and 16 bases stayed unmatched. The CDR3 is made up of 20 amino acids. CDR3 amino acids: CASSLRPGLAGVRDTDTQYF. CDR3 nucleotides: TGTGCCAGCAGCCTTAGACCGGGACTAGCGGGGGTAAGAGACACAGATACGCAGTATTTT.

The V and J genes are TRBV18 and TRBJ1-6; 9 nucleotides line up with TRBD1. Looked up from germline, CDR1 is KGHSH and CDR2 is LQKENI. The CDR3 consists of 17 residues. After removal of 2 bases from V and 5 bases from J, the junction contained 7 bases not matched to a gene. The CDR3 nucleotides are TGTGCCAGCTCACCAAGATCAGGGACAGGGAATAATTCACCCCTCCACTTT. Encoded protein: CASSPRSGTGNNSPLHF.